Each of the 26 T cell receptor beta chains below was sequenced from the same sample in a study of CD8+CD57+ T cells in acquired aplastic anemia. Genomic DNA acted as the template from which TCR beta VDJ combination and CDR3 sequence profiling were carried out. TCRdb re-called the reads through MiXCR, storing one row per CDR3 protein. Among some 200,000 distinct CDR3 sequences listed, almost 35% were seen once. Sequencing input: sorted CD4+, CD8+, or CD8+CD57+ T cells (not recorded which) from PBMCs. These receptor sequences come from a human donor in good health, serving as a control.

About this clonotype: Given a much more abundant clone one base away, this may be a read error. The chain combines TRBV12-3 or TRBV12-4 with TRBJ2-7; the D is unclear. This CDR3 has 15 residues. Written as DNA, the CDR3 is TGTGCCGGCAGTCCCGGTAACCCTGGTACCTACGAGCAGTACTTC. Its translation is CAGSPGNPGTYEQYF.

The sample holds many counts of this clonotype. The chain carries TRBV7-9 and TRBJ1-2, with TRBD1 matching 7 bases. CDR1 and CDR2 (germline): SEHNR, FQNEAQ (reference sequence). Trimming at V came to 2 bases and at J to 7 bases, leaving 7 bases not matched to a gene. The CDR3 runs 14 residues. The CDR3 region has the DNA TGTGCCAGCAGCTTACTAACAGGGGAAAGTGGCTACACCTTC. Amino acid sequence: CASSLLTGESGYTF.

In regard to this clonotype: The limits of the CDR3 on the DNA are not certain, so only TCRdb's listed CDR3 is given. The V gene is TRBV6-2 or TRBV6-3, the J gene TRBJ2-7; no DNA check was done on the table's D call, TRBD1. Including both end residues, the CDR3 is 13 amino acids long. CDR1 and CDR2 from the germline V gene are MNHEY and SVGEGT. CDR3 residues: CAVFAYGTYERYF.

This chain uses TRBV28 with TRBJ2-7, with 8 nucleotides matching TRBD1. Trimming took 7 bases from V and 6 from J; bases not matched to a gene: 11. The CDR3 has 14 residues. Germline V gene data show CDR1 as MDHEN and CDR2 as SYDVKM. The CDR3 loop reads CASTGPDRVIEQYF. CDR3 coding DNA: TGTGCCAGCACGGGACCGGACAGGGTAATCGAGCAGTACTTC.

This clonotype was found a few times. The V and J genes are TRBV10-3 and TRBJ2-5; no reliable D call. Trimming removed 10 bases from V and 4 bases from J, with 10 bases in between. Germline-derived CDR1 and CDR2 are ENHRY and SYGVKD. This CDR3 has 11 amino acids. CDR3 loop: CASHQRETQYF. The DNA of the CDR3 is TGTGCCAGCCACCAACGAGAGACCCAGTACTTC.

The chain has TRBV6-1 and TRBJ2-5, with TRBD2 as a possible D gene (5 bases). The CDR3 extends over 16 amino acids. V was cut by 6 bases and J by 3 bases, with 20 bases left in between. CDR1 is MNHNS and CDR2 is SASEGT in the germline V gene. Here the CDR3 DNA reads TGTGCCAGCAGAGTGTTTAGCGAGGTGCGGGAAGAGACCCAGTACTTC. Translation: CASRVFSEVREETQYF.

The rearrangement joins TRBV3-1 to TRBJ1-2; no reliable D call. CDR1 is LGHDT and CDR2 is YNNKEL in the germline V gene (reference sequence). This CDR3 has 15 amino acids. With 4 bases removed from V and 5 bases from J, the gap between germline ends came to 17 bases. The CDR3 region has the DNA TGTGCCAGCAGCCCGAGATCTTCAGTCGGATATGGCTACACCTTC. Its translation is CASSPRSSVGYGYTF.

In its sample, this clonotype was seen many times. The chain uses TRBV4-1 and TRBJ2-3; D gene unclear. This CDR3 is built from 17 residues. Trimming stripped 3 bases from V and 1 base from J, with 17 bases between. From germline, CDR1 is MGHRA and CDR2 YSYEKL. CDR3 coding DNA: TGCGCCAGCAGCCATGTGGGAAAGGAAAGGCGCACAGATACGCAGTATTTT. Translation: CASSHVGKERRTDTQYF.

In regard to this clonotype: A much larger clone is a single base away; this may be a read error. V is TRBV5-1 and J is TRBJ2-7; D may be TRBD1 (6 bases). The CDR3 has 16 amino acids. In germline, CDR1 is SGHRS, CDR2 YFSETQ. CDR3 residues: CAGSLGWGQGRDEQYF. CDR3 nucleotide sequence: TGCGCCGGCAGCTTGGGATGGGGACAAGGTCGGGACGAGCAGTACTTC.

This clonotype was detected many times. The rearrangement uses TRBV20-1 and TRBJ2-3; 14 bases are shared with TRBD2. The CDR3 spans 16 residues. From germline, CDR1 is DFQATT and CDR2 SNEGSKA (reference sequence). With V trimmed by 5 bases and J by 4 bases, 8 bases remained unmatched. The CDR3 DNA reads TGCAGTGCTCCGACCGGGACTAGCGGGAGTGCAGATACGCAGTATTTT. This codes for CSAPTGTSGSADTQYF.

This clonotype was seen a handful of times. The J gene is TRBJ2-2, the V gene TRBV20-1, with D possibly being TRBD1 (6 bases). The CDR3 consists of 14 residues. CDR1 DFQATT and CDR2 SNEGSKA come from the germline V gene (reference sequence). V was cut by 0 bases and J by 5 bases, with 10 bases left in between. The CDR3 bases are TGCAGTGCTAGAGACAGGGGTGCGACCGGGGAGCTGTTTTTT. Translating it yields CSARDRGATGELFF.

This chain links TRBV12-3 or TRBV12-4 with TRBJ2-1; the match to TRBD1 covers 7 bases. This CDR3 has 14 residues. Unmatched junction bases numbered 5, after V lost 9 bases and J lost 0 bases. The CDR3 here is CASGQASSYNEQFF. As DNA, the CDR3 is TGTGCCAGTGGACAGGCGAGCTCCTACAATGAGCAGTTCTTC.

This clonotype showed up just once. This may be a read error, as it is one base from a much larger clone. The genes are TRBV15 and TRBJ1-2; D is perhaps TRBD1 (6 bases). CDR3 size: 14 residues. Germline-derived CDR1 and CDR2 are LNHNV and YYDKDF (reference sequence). Trimming cost V 5 bases and J 8 bases, with 18 bases left between them. CDR3 DNA: TGTGCCACCAGCCGAGGGGGGGCAGGGCAGGGCTACACCTTC. This codes for CATSRGGAGQGYTF.

This sequence joins TRBV19 and TRBJ2-7; maybe TRBD1 (6 bases). In germline, CDR1 is LNHDA, CDR2 SQIVND (reference sequence). Trimming took 6 bases from V and 4 from J, leaving 19 bases between them. The CDR3 covers 15 residues. CDR3 in DNA: TGTGCCAGTAGATCCCCCCCGGGACACCTTTACGAGCAGTACTTC. This encodes CASRSPPGHLYEQYF.

A remark on this clonotype: A much bigger clone sits one base away, suggesting this may be a read error. The chain recombines TRBV11-2 with TRBJ2-3; D not certain. Germline CDR1 and CDR2: SGHAT and FQNNGV. This CDR3 has 17 residues. The CDR3: CASGLGFGYRHTDTQYF. The CDR3 bases are TGTGCCAGCGGCTTAGGGTTCGGGTACCGACACACAGATACGCAGTATTTT.

The V and J genes are TRBV19 and TRBJ2-7, with a tentative D call TRBD1 (6 bases). Trimming removed 9 bases from V and 2 bases from J, with 23 bases in between. CDR1 and CDR2 from the germline V gene are LNHDA and SQIVND (reference sequence). The CDR3 is 16 amino acids. CDR3 protein: CARARIPGQFPYEQYF. Written as DNA, the CDR3 is TGTGCCAGGGCCAGGATCCCCGGACAGTTTCCCTACGAGCAGTACTTC.

This chain uses TRBV10-2 with TRBJ2-7, with D tentatively TRBD1 (6 bases). V lost 7 bases and J 3 bases, leaving 10 bases between the germline ends. The length of the CDR3 is 12 residues. Germline V gene lookup returns CDR1 WSHSY and CDR2 SAAADI. CDR3 in amino acids: CASNNRDYEQYF. The CDR3 nucleotides read TGCGCCAGCAATAACAGGGACTACGAGCAGTACTTC.

This clonotype has only a few counts. The V call is TRBV2, the J call TRBJ2-7, with D tentatively TRBD1 or TRBD2 (5 bases each). Trimming stripped 5 bases from V and 0 bases from J, with 11 bases between. Looked up from germline, CDR1 is SNHLY and CDR2 is FYNNEI. CDR3 length: 14 amino acids. The CDR3 loop is CASSPTGTSYEQYF. Here the CDR3 DNA reads TGTGCCAGCAGTCCTACCGGGACCTCCTACGAGCAGTACTTC.

This chain connects TRBV19 to TRBJ1-5, with 7 positions matching TRBD1. The germline V gene has CDR1 LNHDA and CDR2 SQIVND (reference sequence). J gave up 7 bases and V 7 bases, and 7 bases lay outside the gene matches. CDR3 length: 13 residues. The DNA of the CDR3 is TGTGCCAGTAATGACAGGGAGTGGCAGCCCCAGCATTTT. This sequence encodes CASNDREWQPQHF.

This clonotype was found many times. The gene calls are TRBV6-1 and TRBJ1-5, with D possibly being TRBD1 (5 bases). Germline assignment: CDR1 MNHNS and CDR2 SASEGT. CDR3 length equals 15 residues. V was cut by 5 bases and J by 0 bases, with 11 bases left in between. The CDR3, as DNA: TGTGCCAGCAGTAGTCAGGGTACTAGCAATCAGCCCCAGCATTTT. As protein: CASSSQGTSNQPQHF.

The V call is TRBV12-3 or TRBV12-4, the J call TRBJ1-3; D gene uncertain. Trimming pared 6 bases from V and 0 bases from J, leaving 12 bases between. This CDR3 is 15 amino acids long. CDR3 DNA: TGTGCCAGCAGCCGTAGGGTAGGCTCTGGAAACACCATATATTTT. Translated, it gives CASSRRVGSGNTIYF.

The chain has TRBV15 and TRBJ1-5; TRBD1 matches at 8 bases. The ends lost 10 bases at V and 6 bases at J; junction bases unmatched: 8. Germline CDR1 reads LNHNV; CDR2 reads YYDKDF (reference sequence). This CDR3 spans 13 amino acids. As DNA, the CDR3 is TGTGCCAGCAGAGGACAGGGTATTCAGCCCCAGCATTTT. It encodes CASRGQGIQPQHF.

V usage is TRBV29-1 and J usage is TRBJ1-5; the match to TRBD1 covers 8 bases. Germline-derived CDR1 and CDR2 are SQVTM and ANQGSEA. The CDR3 runs 12 residues. CDR3 amino acids: CTRRRGHQPQHF. CDR3 in DNA: TGCACCCGACGCAGGGGGCATCAGCCCCAGCATTTT.

This clonotype came up many times. The V call is TRBV14, the J call TRBJ1-2; D unresolved. The germline V gene encodes CDR1 SGHDN and CDR2 FVKESK. The V and J ends lost 4 bases and 5 bases respectively, with 11 bases between them. This CDR3 region has 13 residues. CDR3 residues: CASSRDITYGYTF. DNA for the CDR3: TGTGCCAGCAGCCGAGATATCACGTATGGCTACACCTTC.

This chain uses TRBV9 with TRBJ2-1; 10 positions match TRBD1. This CDR3 is 17 amino acids long. V shed 3 bases, J shed 10 bases, and the junction held 16 bases outside the gene matches. Germline V gives CDR1 SGDLS, CDR2 YYNGEE. DNA for the CDR3: TGTGCCAGCAGCGCCCCGAGGGACAGGGGCTATGATAGGGAGCAGTTCTTC. It encodes CASSAPRDRGYDREQFF.

This clonotype was detected many times. The chain couples TRBV30 to TRBJ1-2; D may be TRBD1 (5 bases). CDR3 size: 12 residues. The V end was cut by 5 bases, the J end by 4 bases, with 11 bases between. Germline-derived CDR1 and CDR2 are GTSNPN and SVGIG (reference sequence). In DNA form, the CDR3 reads TGTGCCTGGTTATCAGGGTCCTATGGCTACACCTTC. This codes for CAWLSGSYGYTF.